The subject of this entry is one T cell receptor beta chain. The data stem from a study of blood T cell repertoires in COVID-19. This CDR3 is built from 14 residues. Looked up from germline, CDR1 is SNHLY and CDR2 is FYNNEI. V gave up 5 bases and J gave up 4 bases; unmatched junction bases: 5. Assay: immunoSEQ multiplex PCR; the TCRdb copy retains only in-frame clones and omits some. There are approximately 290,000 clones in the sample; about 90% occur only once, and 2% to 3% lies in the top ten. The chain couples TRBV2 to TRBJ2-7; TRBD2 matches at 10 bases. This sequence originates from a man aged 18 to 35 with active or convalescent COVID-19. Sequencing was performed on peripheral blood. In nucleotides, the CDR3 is TGTGCCAGCAGTTCGGGACTAGCGTTATACGAGCAGTACTTC. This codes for CASSSGLALYEQYF.